In its sample, the clone carrying this T cell receptor beta chain was seen many times. Its antigen is not known. The sample is drawn from a study of Graves' ophthalmopathy and Graves' hyperthyroidism. Study in general: No treatment had been given when peripheral blood was collected at initial diagnosis.

The study's findings and limits: The study's model predicted ophthalmopathy progression at 70.59% sensitivity and almost 75% specificity.

The CDR3 runs 14 residues. Per the germline V gene, CDR1 is MNHNS and CDR2 is SASEGT. J was trimmed by 8 bases and V by 5 bases; bases with no gene match: 6. Beta-chain TCR CDR3 regions were amplified from RNA transcripts. An initial RT-PCR round employing HTBI primers preceded a second-round multiplex PCR. TCRdb reprocessed the multiplex PCR reads with MiXCR, giving one entry per CDR3 protein. The repertoire holds 200,000 to 250,000 distinct CDR3 sequences, with around a fifth as singletons. The diagnosis combined clinical symptoms, thyroxine, TRAb, thyroid ultrasound and orbital computed tomography scans.

The chain recombines TRBV6-1 with TRBJ1-6; 7 bases fit TRBD1. The sequenced material came from peripheral blood. The clonotype was recovered from a woman aged 45 to 65 with Graves' ophthalmopathy. The CDR3, as DNA: TGTGCCAGCAGTATAAGGGGGCGAGATTCACCCCTCCACTTT. Protein sequence: CASSIRGRDSPLHF.